Each of the 26 T cell receptor beta chains below was sequenced from the same sample in a study of human T cells and chemical hapten exposure (dated by TCRdb to 2020 to 2022). The library was obtained by RACE. Sequencing was performed on a NextSeq 500. TCRdb ran its own pipeline on the public reads, namely fastp trimming at Q25 and MiXCR clone calling, and kept in-frame beta chains. All rows with the same CDR3 protein become a single entry with the most common DNA and genes. This sample gives about 84,000 distinct CDR3 sequences in total; about 9.4% of them show up just once. The ten largest account for roughly 2.5% of the sample. This specimen's time point label, per the study, means: patch test 2, 6 weeks after DPC sensitization. This sample's treatment or condition label indicates: therapeutic diphenylcyclopropenone sensitization with weekly scalp DPC. The source material was whole blood, sampled in connection with sensitization to the hapten diphenylcyclopropenone (DPC). The origin of the receptors is a woman in her twenties or thirties with alopecia areata. Some clones in this sample may be carry-over from other donors' samples.

This clonotype was observed many times. This chain links TRBV6-2 or TRBV6-3 with TRBJ1-3; no definite D call. Germline loops: CDR1 MNHEY, CDR2 SVGEGT. CDR3 size: 14 residues. V lost 2 bases, J lost 0 bases, and 5 bases lay in between. The CDR3 is CASSYDRSGNTIYF. The CDR3 DNA reads TGTGCCAGCAGTTACGACCGCTCTGGAAACACCATATATTTT.

This chain connects TRBV20-1 to TRBJ2-4, with 11 bases identical to TRBD2. The CDR3 consists of 12 residues. The J segment lost 5 bases and the V segment lost 6 bases, leaving 0 bases of the junction unmatched. Germline CDR1 and CDR2: DFQATT and SNEGSKA (reference sequence). Here the CDR3 reads CSAGLAENIQYF. In nucleotides, the CDR3 is TGCAGTGCGGGACTAGCGGAAAACATTCAGTACTTC.

This clonotype was counted many times. The V gene is TRBV20-1, the J gene TRBJ2-3; 8 nucleotides match TRBD1. The V segment lost 4 bases and the J segment 3 bases; nucleotides outside the gene matches: 12. Germline CDR1 and CDR2: DFQATT and SNEGSKA (reference sequence). This CDR3 is built from 16 residues. The CDR3 region is CSAKDLGQGRTDTQYF. The CDR3 region has the DNA TGCAGTGCTAAAGACCTTGGACAGGGCCGGACAGATACGCAGTATTTT.

There are a few counts of this clonotype. This chain connects TRBV4-1 to TRBJ1-2; D remains ambiguous. The CDR3 spans 13 residues. Trimming took 4 bases from V and 7 from J, leaving 13 bases between them. Germline-derived CDR1 and CDR2 are MGHRA and YSYEKL. DNA for the CDR3: TGCGCCAGCAGCCCCTCCCGGGGTTTTGGCTACACCTTC. This translates into CASSPSRGFGYTF.

This clonotype was observed at least ten times. The rearrangement links TRBV5-1 to TRBJ1-4, with a possible D match to TRBD1 (5 bases). Germline V gene lookup returns CDR1 SGHRS and CDR2 YFSETQ. The ends were cut back, 6 bases at V and 0 bases at J, with 9 bases in the middle. The CDR3 sequence is 14 residues long. Here the CDR3 DNA reads TGCGCCAGCACGCAGGGCCCAACTAATGAAAAACTGTTTTTT. Encoded protein: CASTQGPTNEKLFF.

This clonotype was recorded at least ten times. The J gene is TRBJ2-1, the V gene TRBV11-1; 7 positions match TRBD2. The CDR3 extends over 13 amino acids. Losses at the gene ends were 8 bases for V and 12 bases for J; bases not matched to a gene: 13. Germline V lookup: CDR1 SGHAT, CDR2 FQDESV (reference sequence). CDR3 amino acids: CASRSGPAGGQFF. CDR3 DNA sequence: TGTGCCAGCCGTAGCGGGCCAGCCGGGGGGCAGTTCTTC.

This clonotype was seen at least ten times. The rearrangement joins TRBV29-1 to TRBJ1-1; maybe TRBD1 (5 bases). Germline lookup yields CDR1 SQVTM and CDR2 ANQGSEA. V lost 6 bases, J lost 2 bases, and 13 bases lay in between. CDR3 size: 13 residues. The CDR3 is CSVSTEFNTEAFF. The CDR3 DNA follows: TGCAGCGTCTCGACAGAGTTTAACACTGAAGCTTTCTTT.

This clonotype appeared a few times. The CDR3 nucleotides are TGCAGTGCTGGGTCCGTGGATCAGATAACGCAGTATTTT. This encodes CSAGSVDQITQYF. V and J are TRBV20-1 and TRBJ2-3, with D hard to call. CDR1 and CDR2 from the germline V gene are DFQATT and SNEGSKA (reference sequence). The CDR3 has 13 residues. V was clipped by 5 bases and J by 9 bases, with 18 bases between them.

This clonotype appeared many times. V gene TRBV28 combines with J gene TRBJ2-7; D may be TRBD1 (6 bases). This CDR3 contains 13 residues. V lost 4 bases and J 5 bases, leaving 12 bases between the germline ends. Germline assignment: CDR1 MDHEN and CDR2 SYDVKM. In DNA, the CDR3 is TGTGCCAGCAGTTCCCCGGACAGCAACGAGCAGTACTTC. Translating gives CASSSPDSNEQYF.

This clonotype was counted only a few times. This rearrangement joins TRBV20-1 to TRBJ2-1; tentatively, D is TRBD1 (5 bases). Germline V lookup: CDR1 DFQATT, CDR2 SNEGSKA (reference sequence). V lost 5 bases and J lost 4, with 12 bases in between. The length of the CDR3 is 13 residues. The CDR3 protein is CSAGQGGYNEQFF. As DNA, the CDR3 is TGCAGTGCTGGCCAGGGCGGATACAATGAGCAGTTCTTC.

This clonotype was counted at least ten times. The chain carries TRBV12-3 or TRBV12-4 and TRBJ2-5; 12 bases align to TRBD2. The V gene end was trimmed by 6 bases and the J gene end by 2 bases; junction bases not matched to a gene: 7. The CDR3 length is 16 residues. CDR3 amino acids: CASRPRLAGDQETQYF. DNA of the CDR3: TGTGCCAGCAGACCGAGACTAGCGGGGGATCAAGAGACCCAGTACTTC.

This clonotype has a handful of counts. The chain uses TRBV7-2 and TRBJ1-4; D ambiguous. The germline CDR1 and CDR2 sequences are SGHTA and FQGNSA. This CDR3 comprises 13 residues. Trimming shortened V by 5 bases and J by 5 bases, and 9 bases separated the two germline ends. The CDR3 loop is CASSPQRNEKLFF. CDR3 bases: TGTGCCAGCAGCCCCCAGAGGAATGAAAAACTGTTTTTT.

The rearrangement links TRBV28 to TRBJ1-1; D gene ambiguous. The V end was cut by 2 bases, the J end by 4 bases, with 5 bases between. Germline V gene lookup returns CDR1 MDHEN and CDR2 SYDVKM. This CDR3 contains 12 residues. CDR3 sequence reads: CASSLQSTEAFF. As DNA, the CDR3 is TGTGCCAGCAGTTTACAGAGCACTGAAGCTTTCTTT.

This chain connects TRBV28 to TRBJ2-7; TRBD1 matches at 9 bases. Germline assignment: CDR1 MDHEN and CDR2 SYDVKM. V lost 6 bases to trimming and J lost 2 bases; unmatched junction nucleotides: 5. The CDR3 length is 14 residues. Here the CDR3 reads CASRPGQGPYEQYF. Written as DNA, the CDR3 is TGTGCCAGCAGACCGGGACAGGGTCCCTACGAGCAGTACTTC.

The rearrangement links TRBV29-1 to TRBJ1-2, with D unresolved. Germline V CDR1 and CDR2: SQVTM, ANQGSEA. The CDR3 contains 9 residues. V lost 8 bases and J lost 6, with 7 bases in between. The CDR3 DNA reads as TGCAGCTGCCATGATGGCTACACCTTC. Translation gives CSCHDGYTF.

This clonotype was counted ten times or more. The CDR3 spells CASSLGTGAGYTF. CDR3 DNA sequence: TGTGCCAGCAGTTTAGGGACCGGCGCCGGCTACACCTTC. The chain uses TRBV12-3 or TRBV12-4 and TRBJ1-2; D is ambiguous. Trimming removed 1 base at V and 8 bases at J, with 11 bases between. The CDR3 contains 13 residues.

This clonotype was detected ten times or more. In nucleotides, the CDR3 is TGTGCCAGCAGTTACTTAGGGCGGAGCGAGCAGTACTTC. Amino acids: CASSYLGRSEQYF. The rearrangement joins TRBV6-5 to TRBJ2-7; no clear D gene. This CDR3 has 13 residues. Germline loops: CDR1 MNHEY, CDR2 SVGAGI. The V gene lost 1 base and the J gene lost 6 bases, with 10 bases spanning the gap.

The chain joins TRBV28 to TRBJ2-3; 8 bases line up with TRBD2. CDR1 is MDHEN, CDR2 SYDVKM, per germline. The CDR3 spans 15 residues. V trimming: 2 bases; J trimming: 5 bases; junction bases outside the gene matches: 6. The CDR3 DNA is TGTGCCAGCAGTTTAGCGGGGGGCCGGGGAGATACGCAGTATTTT. This encodes CASSLAGGRGDTQYF.

The chain joins TRBV20-1 to TRBJ2-3, with D unclear. Germline loops: CDR1 DFQATT, CDR2 SNEGSKA (reference sequence). Trimming removed 8 bases at V and 3 bases at J, with 15 bases between. There are 13 residues in the CDR3. The CDR3 sequence: CSPRVSGTDTQYF. In DNA form, the CDR3 reads TGCAGTCCCCGAGTCAGTGGGACAGATACGCAGTATTTT.

The gene calls are TRBV18 and TRBJ1-6; D is possibly TRBD1 (6 bases). Between the trimmed V and J ends, which lost 6 bases and 7 bases, there was a span of 16 bases. There are 15 residues in the CDR3. Germline V gives CDR1 KGHSH, CDR2 LQKENI. The CDR3 here is CASSLEQGFNSPLHF. Written as DNA, the CDR3 is TGTGCCAGCTCTCTCGAACAGGGATTCAATTCACCCCTCCACTTT.

The chain uses TRBV30 and TRBJ2-5; D is perhaps TRBD1 (5 bases). This CDR3 region has 12 residues. Germline V gene lookup returns CDR1 GTSNPN and CDR2 SVGIG (reference sequence). V lost 4 bases, J lost 5 bases, and 11 bases lay in between. The CDR3 coding sequence is TGTGCCTGGAATTCCAGGGTTGAGACCCAGTACTTC. It translates to CAWNSRVETQYF.

At least ten counts were recorded for this clonotype. The gene calls are TRBV7-8 and TRBJ1-2; D gene ambiguous. CDR1 is SGHVS, CDR2 FQNEAQ, per germline. Trimming pared 5 bases from V and 1 base from J, leaving 14 bases between. The CDR3 spans 15 residues. The CDR3 sequence: CASSPKWQINYGYTF. The CDR3 DNA follows: TGTGCCAGCAGCCCAAAGTGGCAGATTAACTATGGCTACACCTTC.

There are a few counts of this clonotype. The chain joins TRBV7-2 to TRBJ2-3, with TRBD2 matching 10 bases. This CDR3 region has 16 residues. The V segment lost 5 bases and the J segment 4 bases; nucleotides outside the gene matches: 9. Germline V gene lookup returns CDR1 SGHTA and CDR2 FQGNSA. CDR3 bases: TGTGCCAGCAGCGCGGGACTAGCGCCTAAGGCAGATACGCAGTATTTT. Encoded protein: CASSAGLAPKADTQYF.

This clonotype was seen ten or more times. The J gene is TRBJ2-7, the V gene TRBV20-1, with 7 positions matching TRBD2. CDR1 and CDR2 from the germline V gene are DFQATT and SNEGSKA (reference sequence). The CDR3 is 12 residues long. The V segment lost 4 bases and the J segment 5 bases; nucleotides outside the gene matches: 5. For the CDR3, the DNA is TGCAGTGCTATGGGAGGGAGGAACGAGCAGTACTTC. Translated: CSAMGGRNEQYF.

A few counts support this clonotype. The chain has TRBV7-8 and TRBJ2-5; D unclear. Trimming shortened V by 1 base and J by 2 bases, and 8 bases separated the two germline ends. The CDR3 is made up of 14 amino acids. In germline, CDR1 is SGHVS, CDR2 FQNEAQ. This chain's CDR3 is CASSLVAAQETQYF. The CDR3 DNA follows: TGTGCCAGCAGCTTAGTCGCAGCTCAAGAGACCCAGTACTTC.

There are many counts of this clonotype. The gene calls are TRBV11-2 and TRBJ2-7; TRBD1 matches 10 bases. Germline assignment: CDR1 SGHAT and CDR2 FQNNGV. CDR3 size: 15 residues. V lost 3 bases and J lost 3; bases outside the gene matches: 5. This chain's CDR3 is CASSFSRTGGYEQYF. The CDR3 coding sequence is TGTGCCAGCAGCTTTTCTAGGACAGGGGGCTACGAGCAGTACTTC. Based on the CDR3 plus reference TRBV11-2 and TRBJ2-7, the full variable domain is EAGVAQSPRYKIIEKRQSVAFWCNPISGHATLYWYQQILGQGPKLLIQFQNNGVVDDSQLPKDRFSAERLKGVDSTLKIQPAKLEDSAVYLCASSFSRTGGYEQYFGPGTRLTVT.